This TCR beta chain appears in the sequencing data of a study of cytomegalovirus exposure and HLA in healthy donors. The PCR used 60 Vbeta and 13 Jbeta primers. Some clones are missing from TCRdb's copy, which holds only in-frame ones; the method was immunoSEQ multiplex PCR. The table has over 100,000 clones, roughly 67% seen once. The germline V gene encodes CDR1 SEHNR and CDR2 FQNEAQ (reference sequence). V lost 4 bases, J lost 4 bases, and 6 bases stayed unmatched. This CDR3 is built from 15 residues. This TCR was recovered from a man aged 40-55 years in good health and CMV-seronegative. Sequences were obtained from PBMCs. This chain joins TRBV7-9 and TRBJ1-2; 10 nucleotides match TRBD1. The CDR3 sequence is CASSSGQGLGYGYTF. The CDR3 bases are TGTGCCAGCAGCTCGGGACAGGGGTTGGGCTATGGCTACACCTTC.